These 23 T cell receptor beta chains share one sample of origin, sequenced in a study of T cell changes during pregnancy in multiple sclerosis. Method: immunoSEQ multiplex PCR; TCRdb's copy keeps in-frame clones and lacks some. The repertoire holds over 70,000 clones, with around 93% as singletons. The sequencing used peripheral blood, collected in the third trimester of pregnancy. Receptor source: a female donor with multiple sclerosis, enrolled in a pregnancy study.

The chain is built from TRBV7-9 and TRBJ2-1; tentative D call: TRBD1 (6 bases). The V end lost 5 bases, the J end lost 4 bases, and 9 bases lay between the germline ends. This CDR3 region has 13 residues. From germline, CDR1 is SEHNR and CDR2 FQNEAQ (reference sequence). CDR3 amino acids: CASSAGQYNEQFF. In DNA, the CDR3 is TGTGCCAGCAGCGCCGGACAGTACAATGAGCAGTTCTTC.

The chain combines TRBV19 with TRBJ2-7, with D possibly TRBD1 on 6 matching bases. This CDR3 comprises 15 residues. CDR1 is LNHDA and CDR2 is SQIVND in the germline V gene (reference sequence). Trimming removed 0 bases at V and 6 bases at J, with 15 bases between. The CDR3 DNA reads TGTGCCAGTAGTATAGATCCGACAGGCTTACTCGAGCAGTACTTC. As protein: CASSIDPTGLLEQYF.

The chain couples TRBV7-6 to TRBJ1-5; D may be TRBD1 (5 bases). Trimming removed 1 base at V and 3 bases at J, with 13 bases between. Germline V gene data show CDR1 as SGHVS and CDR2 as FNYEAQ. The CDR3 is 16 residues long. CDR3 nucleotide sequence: TGTGCCAGCAGCTTAGAAGACGGACAACCCAATCAGCCCCAGCATTTT. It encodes CASSLEDGQPNQPQHF.

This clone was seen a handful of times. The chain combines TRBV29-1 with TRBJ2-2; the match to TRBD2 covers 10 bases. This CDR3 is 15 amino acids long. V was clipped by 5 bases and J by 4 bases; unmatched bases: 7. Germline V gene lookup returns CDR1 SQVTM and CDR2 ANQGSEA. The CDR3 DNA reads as TGCAGCGTTACCAGCGGGAGGGGCAGCACCGGGGAGCTGTTTTTT. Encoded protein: CSVTSGRGSTGELFF.

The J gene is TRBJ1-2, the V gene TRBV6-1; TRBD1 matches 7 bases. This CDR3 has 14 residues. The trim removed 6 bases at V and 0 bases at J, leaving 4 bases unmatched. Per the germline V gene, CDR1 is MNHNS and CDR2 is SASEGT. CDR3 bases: TGTGCCAGCAGGACAGGGTTGGCTAACTATGGCTACACCTTC. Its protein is CASRTGLANYGYTF.

The CDR3 here is CASSSTGVVQPQHF. CDR3 sequence (DNA): TGTGCCAGCAGTTCCACAGGGGTCGTGCAGCCCCAGCATTTT. The chain joins TRBV27 to TRBJ1-5; 7 nucleotides align to TRBD1. V shed 4 bases and J 7 bases; nucleotides not matched to a gene: 7. Germline V gene sequence: CDR1 MNHEY, CDR2 SMNVEV (reference sequence). This CDR3 region has 14 residues.

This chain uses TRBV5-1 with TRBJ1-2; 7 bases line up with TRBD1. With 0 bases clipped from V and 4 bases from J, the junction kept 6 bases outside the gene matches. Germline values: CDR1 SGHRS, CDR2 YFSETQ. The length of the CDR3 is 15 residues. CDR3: CASSLVPGQSYGYTF. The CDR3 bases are TGCGCCAGCAGCTTGGTTCCGGGACAGTCCTATGGCTACACCTTC. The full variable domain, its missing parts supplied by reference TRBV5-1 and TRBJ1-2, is KAGVTQTPRYLIKTRGQQVTLSCSPISGHRSVSWYQQTPGQGLQFLFEYFSETQRNKGNFPGRFSGRQFSNSRSEMNVSTLELGDSALYLCASSLVPGQSYGYTFGSGTRLTVV.

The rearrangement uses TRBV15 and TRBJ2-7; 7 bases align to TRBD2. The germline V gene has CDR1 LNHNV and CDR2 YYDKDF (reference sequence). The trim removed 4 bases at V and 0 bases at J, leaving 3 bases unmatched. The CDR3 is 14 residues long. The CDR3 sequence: CATSITSASYEQYF. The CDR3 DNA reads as TGTGCCACCAGCATCACTAGCGCCTCCTACGAGCAGTACTTC.

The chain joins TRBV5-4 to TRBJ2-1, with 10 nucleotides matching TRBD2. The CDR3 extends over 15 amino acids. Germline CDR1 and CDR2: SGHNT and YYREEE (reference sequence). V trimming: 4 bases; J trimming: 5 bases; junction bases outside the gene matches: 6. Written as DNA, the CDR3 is TGTGCCAGCAGCGTAGCGGGAGGCCCCCACAATGAGCAGTTCTTC. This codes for CASSVAGGPHNEQFF.

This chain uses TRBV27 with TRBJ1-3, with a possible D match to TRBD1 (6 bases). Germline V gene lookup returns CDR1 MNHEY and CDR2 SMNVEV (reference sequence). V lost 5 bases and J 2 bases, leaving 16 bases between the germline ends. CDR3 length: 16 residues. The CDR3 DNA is TGTGCCAGCAGTAAACGCCCCGGGACACCTGGAAACACCATATATTTT. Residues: CASSKRPGTPGNTIYF.

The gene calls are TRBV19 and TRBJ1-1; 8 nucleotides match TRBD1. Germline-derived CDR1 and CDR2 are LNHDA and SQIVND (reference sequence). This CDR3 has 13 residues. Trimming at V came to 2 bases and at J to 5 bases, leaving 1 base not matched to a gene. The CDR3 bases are TGTGCCAGTAGTATAAACAGGGGGACTGAAGCTTTCTTT. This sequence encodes CASSINRGTEAFF.

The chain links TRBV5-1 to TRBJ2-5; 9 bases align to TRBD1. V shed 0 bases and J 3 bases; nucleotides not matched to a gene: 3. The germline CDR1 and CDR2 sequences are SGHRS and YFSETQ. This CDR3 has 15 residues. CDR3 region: CASSLARTGEETQYF. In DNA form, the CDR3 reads TGCGCCAGCAGCTTGGCCCGGACAGGGGAAGAGACCCAGTACTTC.

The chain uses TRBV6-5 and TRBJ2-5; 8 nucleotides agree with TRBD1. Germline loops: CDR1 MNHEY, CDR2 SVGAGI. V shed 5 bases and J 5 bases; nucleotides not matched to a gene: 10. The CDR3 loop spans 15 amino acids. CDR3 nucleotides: TGTGCCAGCAGTACCGGGACAGGAATGGGGGAGACCCAGTACTTC. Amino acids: CASSTGTGMGETQYF.

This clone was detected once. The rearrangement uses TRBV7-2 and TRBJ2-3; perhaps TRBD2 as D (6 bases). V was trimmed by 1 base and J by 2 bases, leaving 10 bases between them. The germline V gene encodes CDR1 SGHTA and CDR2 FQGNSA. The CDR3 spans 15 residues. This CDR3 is CASSLGRGPTDTQYF. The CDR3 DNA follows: TGTGCCAGCAGCTTAGGGCGGGGCCCCACAGATACGCAGTATTTT. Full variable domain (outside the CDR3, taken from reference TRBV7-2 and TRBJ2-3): GAGVSQSPSNKVTEKGKDVELRCDPISGHTALYWYRQSLGQGLEFLIYFQGNSAPDKSGLPSDRFSAERTGGSVSTLTIQRTQQEDSAVYLCASSLGRGPTDTQYFGPGTRLTVL.

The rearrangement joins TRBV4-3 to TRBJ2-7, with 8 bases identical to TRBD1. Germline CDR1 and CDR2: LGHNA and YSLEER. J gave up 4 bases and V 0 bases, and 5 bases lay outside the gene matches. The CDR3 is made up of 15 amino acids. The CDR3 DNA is TGCGCCAGCAGCCAAGACGCACAGGGGGAATACGAGCAGTACTTC. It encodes CASSQDAQGEYEQYF.

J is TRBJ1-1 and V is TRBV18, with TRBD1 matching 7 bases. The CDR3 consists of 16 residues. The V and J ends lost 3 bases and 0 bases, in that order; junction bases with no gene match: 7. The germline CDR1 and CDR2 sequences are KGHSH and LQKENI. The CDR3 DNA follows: TGTGCCAGCTCACCGTTGACAGGGAATATGAACACTGAAGCTTTCTTT. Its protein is CASSPLTGNMNTEAFF.

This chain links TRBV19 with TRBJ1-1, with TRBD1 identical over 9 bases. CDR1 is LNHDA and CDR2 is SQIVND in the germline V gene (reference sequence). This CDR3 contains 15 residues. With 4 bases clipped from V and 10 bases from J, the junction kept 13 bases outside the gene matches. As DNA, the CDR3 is TGTGCCAGTAGTACTCTCACGGGACAGGGAAGGGCAGCTTTCTTT. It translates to CASSTLTGQGRAAFF. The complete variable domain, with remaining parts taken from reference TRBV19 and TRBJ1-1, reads DGGITQSPKYLFRKEGQNVTLSCEQNLNHDAMYWYRQDPGQGLRLIYYSQIVNDFQKGDIAEGYSVSREKKESFPLTVTSAQKNPTAFYLCASSTLTGQGRAAFFGQGTRLTVV.

This CDR3 is CASSLVGGKADTQYF. The CDR3 coding sequence is TGTGCCAGCAGCTTAGTCGGAGGGAAGGCAGATACGCAGTATTTT. The genes are TRBV7-9 and TRBJ2-3; D may be TRBD2 (6 bases). The germline V gene has CDR1 SEHNR and CDR2 FQNEAQ (reference sequence). The germline V and J ends were trimmed by 1 base and 4 bases, with 12 bases remaining between them. CDR3 length: 15 amino acids.

For the CDR3, the DNA is TGTGCTAGTGGCCTGGGACTAGCGACCTACAATGAGCAGTTCTTC. Encoded protein: CASGLGLATYNEQFF. V usage is TRBV12-5 and J usage is TRBJ2-1; 10 bases are a match to TRBD2. The CDR3 runs 15 residues. Germline V gene sequence: CDR1 LGHNT, CDR2 FRNRAP. The V gene end was trimmed by 6 bases and the J gene end by 2 bases; junction bases not matched to a gene: 4.

The CDR3 loop is CAWRIQGTSGRWEQYF. In nucleotides, the CDR3 is TGTGCCTGGAGAATACAGGGGACTAGCGGGAGATGGGAGCAGTACTTC. The genes are TRBV30 and TRBJ2-7; 14 bases map to TRBD2. J lost 7 bases, V lost 3 bases, and 11 bases had no gene match. Germline CDR1 is GTSNPN and CDR2 is SVGIG (reference sequence). The CDR3 length is 16 residues. Together with reference TRBV30 and TRBJ2-7, the CDR3 gives the full variable domain: SQTIHQWPATLVQPVGSPLSLECTVEGTSNPNLYWYRQAAGRGLQLLFYSVGIGQISSEVPQNLSASRPQDRQFILSSKKLLLSDSGFYLCAWRIQGTSGRWEQYFGPGTRLTVT.

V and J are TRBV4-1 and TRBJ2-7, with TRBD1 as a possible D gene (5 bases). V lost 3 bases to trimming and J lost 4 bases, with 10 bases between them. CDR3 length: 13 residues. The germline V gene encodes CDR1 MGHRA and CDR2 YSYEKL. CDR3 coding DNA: TGCGCCAGCAGCCATGCCCCAGGGTACGAGCAGTACTTC. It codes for CASSHAPGYEQYF.

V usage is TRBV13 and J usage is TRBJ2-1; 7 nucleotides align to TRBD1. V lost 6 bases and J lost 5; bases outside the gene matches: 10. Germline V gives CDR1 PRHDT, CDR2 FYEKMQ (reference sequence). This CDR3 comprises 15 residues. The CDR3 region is CASSSSGGRDNEQFF. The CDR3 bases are TGTGCCAGCAGTTCCTCAGGGGGACGCGACAATGAGCAGTTCTTC.

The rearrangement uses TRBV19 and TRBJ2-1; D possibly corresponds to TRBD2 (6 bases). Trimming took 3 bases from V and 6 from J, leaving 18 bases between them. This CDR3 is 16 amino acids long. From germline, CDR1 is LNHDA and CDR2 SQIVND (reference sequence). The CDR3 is CASSINVWGDPNEQFF. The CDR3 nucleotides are TGTGCCAGTAGTATTAACGTCTGGGGGGACCCCAATGAGCAGTTCTTC.